These T cell receptor beta chains were read from a single sample in a study of cytomegalovirus exposure and HLA in healthy donors. This table comes from immunoSEQ multiplex PCR, and its TCRdb copy is limited to in-frame clones, with some not included. In the table there are roughly 140,000 clones, 55% to 70% of which are singletons. The material sequenced was PBMCs. These receptors came from a woman aged 25 to 39 in good health and CMV-seropositive. Both conserved end residues are part of each CDR3. D genes are given only for firm matches. For some rows the clone size is stated as once, few or many, or as a class when expanded; others skip it.

>NA|15|NA|TRBV7-9|TRBJ1-3
TGTGCCAGCAGCTTCTCCCAGGCCTCTGGAAACACCATATATTTT
CASSFSQASGNTIYF
>NA|15|NA|TRBV5-1|TRBJ2-3
TGCGCCAGCAGCTTGGAGTCTAGGAGGACAGATACGCAGTATTTT
CASSLESRRTDTQYF
>NA|15|NA|TRBV7-9|TRBJ2-7
TGTGCCAGCAGGGTTAAGGACGGGGGGCCGTACGAGCAGTACTTC
CASRVKDGGPYEQYF
>NA|15|TRBD1|TRBV2|TRBJ1-1
TGTGCCAGCAGAAACCCGGGACAGGGAAGGGTTGAGGCTTTCTTT
CASRNPGQGRVEAFF
>NA|16|TRBD1|TRBV10-1|TRBJ1-5
TGCGCCAGCAGCCTTGACCGGGACAGATCTTGTCAGCCCCAGCATTTT
CASSLDRDRSCQPQHF
>NA|15|TRBD2|TRBV6-1|TRBJ2-1
TGTGCCAGCAGTGGGAGCGGGAGCTCCTACAATGAGCAGTTCTTC
CASSGSGSSYNEQFF
>NA|15|NA|TRBV2|TRBJ1-1
TGTGCCAGCAGTGAAATGGGCGTGATCAACACTGAAGCTTTCTTT
CASSEMGVINTEAFF
>NA|12|NA|TRBV29-1|TRBJ1-5
TGCAGCGCCGGTACAGGGAACGGGCCCCAGCATTTT
CSAGTGNGPQHF
>few|16|NA|TRBV5-6|TRBJ2-7
TGTGCCAGCAGTTTATACGGGGGGCATTACTCCTACGAGCAGTACTTC
CASSLYGGHYSYEQYF
>few|13|NA|TRBV6-6|TRBJ2-1
TGTGCCAGCTGCGACACAACAGGGAATGAGCAGTTCTTC
CASCDTTGNEQFF
>NA|15|NA|TRBV7-9|TRBJ2-1
TGTGCCAGCAGCTTAGCATGGGGGCTGGTCAATGAGCAGTTCTTC
CASSLAWGLVNEQFF
>NA|13|NA|TRBV18|TRBJ1-5
TGTGCCAGCTCACGGAGCGCCGGACAGCCCCAGCATTTT
CASSRSAGQPQHF
>NA|15|TRBD2|TRBV4-2|TRBJ2-1
TGTGCCAGCAGCCCCCGGCTAGCGGGGGACAATGAGCAGTTCTTC
CASSPRLAGDNEQFF
>NA|14|NA|TRBV7-9|TRBJ1-2
TGTGCCAGCAGTGTTCATGGAGTAAGCTATGGCTACACCTTC
CASSVHGVSYGYTF
>few|16|NA|TRBV4-2|TRBJ1-4
TGTGCCAGCAGCCAAGATCAGGAGGGCGGGAGGGAAAAACTGTTTTTT
CASSQDQEGGREKLFF
>NA|13|NA|TRBV7-2|TRBJ1-1
TGTGCCAGCAGCTTAGTTAGGGAGGCTGAAGCTTTCTTT
CASSLVREAEAFF
>NA|16|TRBD1|TRBV5-4|TRBJ2-2
TGTGCCAGCAGCTCACCTGGACAGGGCGGCTCCGGGGAGCTGTTTTTT
CASSSPGQGGSGELFF